The clone carrying this TCR beta chain has at least ten counts. Antigen specificity is unknown. This specimen comes from a study of early T cells in non-severe SARS-CoV-2 infection. Whole-study context: From unsorted whole blood, bulk RNA was sequenced, and the chains remained unpaired. Findings of the study overall: Comparison of clonotypes with VDJdb favored anti-spike CD8 responses while missing private and CD4 specificities.

Trimming cost V 1 base and J 3 bases; bases outside gene matches: 5. The CDR3 totals 16 residues. Germline V gene sequence: CDR1 SGHAT, CDR2 FQNNGV. Tagging with unique molecular identifiers was applied to individual cDNA molecules. TCRdb itself ran the 5' RACE reads through MiXCR, one entry per CDR3 protein. The sample contains about 67,000 distinct CDR3 sequences, around a tenth of which appear only once. The sequenced sample was whole blood. The origin of this receptor is an adult who was a healthcare worker with PCR-confirmed SARS-CoV-2 infection or an uninfected control (not recorded which). The rearrangement links TRBV11-2 to TRBJ2-1; TRBD2 matches 8 bases. CDR3 residues: CASSLGPGGHYNEQFF. As DNA, the CDR3 is TGTGCCAGCAGCTTAGGACCGGGGGGGCACTACAATGAGCAGTTCTTC.